The 6 T cell receptor beta chains given below trace back to one sample, sequenced in a study of T cells after yellow fever vaccination. TCRdb called the 5' RACE reads again in MiXCR, with one record for every CDR3 protein. The data hold a few hundred thousand distinct CDR3 sequences, with 11% observed a single time. The sample in question was PBMCs, obtained on the day of the first yellow fever vaccination. The source of these receptors is a man between 18 and 35 years old who received the YFV17D yellow fever vaccine.

The chain uses TRBV4-1 and TRBJ2-1; the D gene is possibly TRBD1 (6 bases). The CDR3 consists of 14 residues. CDR1 is MGHRA, CDR2 YSYEKL, per germline. V was pared by 1 base and J by 4 bases, with 8 bases between. The CDR3: CASSQGQVYNEQFF. CDR3 DNA sequence: TGCGCCAGCAGCCAAGGACAGGTTTACAATGAGCAGTTCTTC.

This clonotype was counted at least ten times. The chain carries TRBV6-5 and TRBJ2-5, with D tentatively TRBD2 (5 bases). This CDR3 is 16 amino acids long. V shed 0 bases and J shed 3 bases, with 14 bases lying between them. Germline V gives CDR1 MNHEY, CDR2 SVGAGI. CDR3 in DNA: TGTGCCAGCAGTTACTCCTTGGCTGTGAGGGAAGAGACCCAGTACTTC. Protein sequence: CASSYSLAVREETQYF.

In this sample, this clonotype turned up a few times. The rearrangement uses TRBV29-1 and TRBJ1-2; tentative D call: TRBD1 (6 bases). CDR1 is SQVTM and CDR2 is ANQGSEA in the germline V gene. The CDR3 runs 17 residues. V was shortened by 0 bases and J by 6 bases, with 23 bases between the two germline ends. The CDR3 sequence: CSVEETGHGPRHDGYTF. CDR3 DNA: TGCAGCGTTGAAGAGACGGGACATGGACCTAGGCATGATGGCTACACCTTC. The full variable domain, its missing parts supplied by reference TRBV29-1 and TRBJ1-2, is SAVISQKPSRDICQRGTSLTIQCQVDSQVTMMFWYRQQPGQSLTLIATANQGSEATYESGFVIDKFPISRPNLTFSTLTVSNMSPEDSSIYLCSVEETGHGPRHDGYTFGSGTRLTVV.

This clonotype was observed at least ten times. The rearrangement uses TRBV5-1 and TRBJ2-5; D is possibly TRBD2 (5 bases). The V gene lost 4 bases and the J gene lost 5 bases, with 12 bases spanning the gap. Germline lookup yields CDR1 SGHRS and CDR2 YFSETQ. This CDR3 has 13 residues. CDR3 DNA: TGCGCCAGCAGCCCGCCGAGGGCTGAGACCCAGTACTTC. Amino acid sequence: CASSPPRAETQYF.

This chain connects TRBV12-3 or TRBV12-4 to TRBJ2-6; D is ambiguous. The germline V and J ends were trimmed by 4 bases and 0 bases, with 7 bases remaining between them. The CDR3 runs to 15 residues. CDR3 residues: CASSWFLSGANVLTF. As DNA, the CDR3 is TGTGCCAGCAGTTGGTTCCTCTCTGGGGCCAACGTCCTGACTTTC.

This clonotype was observed many times. V is TRBV5-1 and J is TRBJ2-2; D is uncertain. The CDR3 sequence is 13 residues long. CDR1 is SGHRS and CDR2 is YFSETQ in the germline V gene. Trimming pared 5 bases from V and 0 bases from J, leaving 5 bases between. CDR3 protein: CASRGPNTGELFF. CDR3 in DNA: TGCGCCAGCAGGGGCCCGAACACCGGGGAGCTGTTTTTT.